The 23 T cell receptor beta chains given below trace back to one sample, sequenced in a study of T-cell memory formation after mild COVID-19. TCRdb independently ran MiXCR on the 5' RACE reads; one entry per CDR3 protein. The sample lists about 150,000 distinct CDR3 sequences, approximately 26% occurring once. Sequenced sample: PBMCs or a T cell subset sorted from them (not recorded which). These TCRs come from an adult woman who had mild COVID-19 (a few samples of this study predate the infection). Cell type and time point are not known.

This clonotype was observed a handful of times. This CDR3 reads CASSQPGQGNEQYF. The DNA for the CDR3 is TGCGCCAGCAGCCAACCGGGACAGGGCAACGAGCAGTACTTC. The V and J genes are TRBV4-1 and TRBJ2-7, with 9 positions matching TRBD1. J was trimmed by 5 bases and V by 2 bases; bases with no gene match: 4. CDR1 and CDR2 from the germline V gene are MGHRA and YSYEKL. This CDR3 contains 14 residues.

J is TRBJ2-2 and V is TRBV5-6; 8 bases line up with TRBD2. This CDR3 spans 15 amino acids. The junction had 5 bases not matched to a gene; V was cut back by 4 bases and J by 3 bases. The germline gives CDR1 SGHDT, CDR2 YYEEEE. DNA for the CDR3: TGTGCCAGCAGCCTAACTAGCGGCTACACCGGGGAGCTGTTTTTT. The encoded protein is CASSLTSGYTGELFF.

This clonotype was seen a few times. V is TRBV29-1 and J is TRBJ2-7, with 14 bases aligning to TRBD2. Germline CDR1 is SQVTM and CDR2 is ANQGSEA. The CDR3 extends over 13 amino acids. V shed 6 bases, J shed 4 bases, and the junction held 2 bases outside the gene matches. This CDR3 reads CSVRLAGGYEQYF. The CDR3 DNA is TGCAGCGTACGACTAGCGGGAGGGTACGAGCAGTACTTC.

This chain connects TRBV24-1 to TRBJ2-5, with a weak D call TRBD1 (6 bases). The CDR3 totals 13 residues. V was cut by 4 bases and J by 5 bases, with 10 bases left in between. Looked up from germline, CDR1 is KGHDR and CDR2 is SFDVKD. The CDR3: CATSEDQGETQYF. The CDR3 DNA sequence: TGTGCCACCAGTGAAGATCAGGGGGAGACCCAGTACTTC.

The chain links TRBV7-9 to TRBJ1-1; 7 nucleotides align to TRBD1. Germline trimming cut 7 bases from V and 0 bases from J; bases unmatched to any gene: 11. The CDR3 contains 16 residues. CDR1 SEHNR and CDR2 FQNEAQ come from the germline V gene (reference sequence). CDR3 sequence reads: CASNVAPDRVNTEAFF. In DNA form, the CDR3 reads TGTGCCAGCAACGTAGCCCCCGACAGGGTGAACACTGAAGCTTTCTTT.

The V gene is TRBV13, the J gene TRBJ2-7; 7 bases align to TRBD1. The CDR3 covers 15 residues. J gave up 0 bases and V 5 bases, and 7 bases lay outside the gene matches. CDR1 and CDR2 from the germline V gene are PRHDT and FYEKMQ (reference sequence). The CDR3 spells CASSRLRDSSYEQYF. DNA for the CDR3: TGTGCCAGCAGCCGCCTTCGGGACAGCTCCTACGAGCAGTACTTC. Drawing the rest from reference TRBV13 and TRBJ2-7, the complete variable domain is AAGVIQSPRHLIKEKRETATLKCYPIPRHDTVYWYQQGPGQDPQFLISFYEKMQSDKGSIPDRFSAQQFSDYHSELNMSSLELGDSALYFCASSRLRDSSYEQYFGPGTRLTVT.

This clonotype was detected only a few times. The V gene is TRBV10-3, the J gene TRBJ2-3; D is possibly TRBD2 (5 bases). Trimming pared 9 bases from V and 2 bases from J, leaving 12 bases between. Germline-derived CDR1 and CDR2 are ENHRY and SYGVKD. This CDR3 is built from 13 residues. This CDR3 reads CAISWTYTDTQYF. The CDR3 bases are TGTGCCATTTCATGGACTTACACAGATACGCAGTATTTT.

The chain carries TRBV9 and TRBJ2-2, with D tentatively TRBD1 (5 bases). With 0 bases removed from V and 0 bases from J, the gap between germline ends came to 15 bases. CDR3 length equals 18 residues. Germline CDR1 reads SGDLS; CDR2 reads YYNGEE. The CDR3 coding sequence is TGTGCCAGCAGCGTAGCTGTCGGTGGGGCTTCGAACACCGGGGAGCTGTTTTTT. Protein product: CASSVAVGGASNTGELFF.

The gene calls are TRBV5-1 and TRBJ2-5; 8 bases align to TRBD1. After removal of 4 bases from V and 4 bases from J, the junction contained 3 bases not matched to a gene. Germline V gene lookup returns CDR1 SGHRS and CDR2 YFSETQ. The CDR3 is 13 residues long. The CDR3 DNA reads TGCGCCAGCAGCCCTACAGGGGGAGAGACCCAGTACTTC. This translates into CASSPTGGETQYF.

The chain employs TRBV7-9 and TRBJ1-2; 10 bases line up with TRBD1. The J segment lost 6 bases and the V segment lost 5 bases, leaving 9 bases of the junction unmatched. Germline V gives CDR1 SEHNR, CDR2 FQNEAQ (reference sequence). The CDR3 extends over 15 amino acids. This chain's CDR3 is CASSADRGPLDGYTF. CDR3 nucleotides: TGTGCCAGCAGCGCCGACAGGGGGCCCTTAGATGGCTACACCTTC.

This clonotype was found a few times. The rearrangement links TRBV7-8 to TRBJ1-2; possibly TRBD1 for D (5 bases). The length of the CDR3 is 16 residues. The germline CDR1 and CDR2 sequences are SGHVS and FQNEAQ. Trimming took off 5 bases at V and 5 bases at J, with 21 bases between the two ends. CDR3 protein: CASSQIPRGRVYGYTF. CDR3 DNA sequence: TGTGCCAGCAGCCAGATCCCCCGGGGCCGTGTTTATGGCTACACCTTC. Filled out from reference TRBV7-8 and TRBJ1-2, the complete variable domain reads GAGVSQSPRYKVAKRGQDVALRCDPISGHVSLFWYQQALGQGPEFLTYFQNEAQLDKSGLPSDRFFAERPEGSVSTLKIQRTQQEDSAVYLCASSQIPRGRVYGYTFGSGTRLTVV.

Only one count was recorded for this clonotype. The V and J genes are TRBV29-1 and TRBJ2-7; D ambiguous. The CDR3 extends over 11 amino acids. The germline gives CDR1 SQVTM, CDR2 ANQGSEA. V was trimmed by 4 bases and J by 2 bases, leaving 6 bases between them. CDR3 DNA: TGCAGCGTTGTTGTGGCCTACGAGCAGTACTTC. It translates to CSVVVAYEQYF.

The rearrangement joins TRBV9 to TRBJ2-2; D is uncertain. The length of the CDR3 is 13 residues. Germline values: CDR1 SGDLS, CDR2 YYNGEE. Trimming removed 2 bases from V and 2 bases from J, with 4 bases in between. CDR3 in amino acids: CASSVENTGELFF. The CDR3 DNA is TGTGCCAGCAGCGTCGAAAACACCGGGGAGCTGTTTTTT.

This clonotype came up a few times. The rearrangement joins TRBV24-1 to TRBJ2-7; 7 nucleotides align to TRBD1. Losses at the gene ends were 2 bases for V and 3 bases for J; bases not matched to a gene: 0. CDR3 length: 13 amino acids. CDR1 and CDR2 (germline): KGHDR, SFDVKD. The CDR3 DNA reads TGTGCCACCAGTGATTGGGACAGCTACGAGCAGTACTTC. This sequence encodes CATSDWDSYEQYF.

This clonotype was picked up a small number of times. The genes are TRBV19 and TRBJ2-5; D remains ambiguous. Germline CDR1 is LNHDA and CDR2 is SQIVND (reference sequence). Trimming took 4 bases from V and 5 from J, leaving 8 bases between them. The CDR3 spans 12 residues. The CDR3 DNA reads as TGTGCCAGTAGTACGGGTTTGGAGACCCAGTACTTC. This codes for CASSTGLETQYF.

V gene TRBV15 combines with J gene TRBJ2-3; 7 nucleotides line up with TRBD2. The CDR3 consists of 16 residues. The V gene's germline CDR1 is LNHNV and CDR2 YYDKDF (reference sequence). After removal of 0 bases from V and 1 base from J, the junction contained 4 bases not matched to a gene. CDR3 loop: CATSRELALGTDTQYF. The CDR3 coding sequence is TGTGCCACCAGCAGAGAACTAGCGTTGGGCACAGATACGCAGTATTTT.

This clonotype has only a few counts. V gene TRBV5-1 combines with J gene TRBJ1-1, with a weak D call TRBD1 (5 bases). CDR1 is SGHRS and CDR2 is YFSETQ in the germline V gene. V was trimmed by 0 bases and J by 5 bases, leaving 11 bases between them. The CDR3 has 14 residues. CDR3 DNA: TGCGCCAGCAGCTTGGTTGACAGTGAAACTGAAGCTTTCTTT. Translation gives CASSLVDSETEAFF.

In nucleotides, the CDR3 is TGTGCCAGCAGTTTAGGCCCCACAGGGGTGAGCTACACCTTC. Its translation: CASSLGPTGVSYTF. The chain couples TRBV28 to TRBJ1-2; 7 nucleotides agree with TRBD1. Trimming took 2 bases from V and 9 from J; bases not matched to a gene: 9. There are 14 residues in the CDR3. Per the germline V gene, CDR1 is MDHEN and CDR2 is SYDVKM.

In this sample, this clonotype turned up a few times. The V gene is TRBV9, the J gene TRBJ1-4; D unclear. This CDR3 is 18 amino acids long. CDR1 and CDR2 from the germline V gene are SGDLS and YYNGEE. V dropped 0 bases and J dropped 0 bases, with 15 bases sitting between them. The CDR3 here is CASSVVPVKEATNEKLFF. The CDR3 nucleotides read TGTGCCAGCAGCGTAGTACCCGTAAAGGAAGCAACTAATGAAAAACTGTTTTTT.

The rearrangement joins TRBV7-9 to TRBJ2-5; D is possibly TRBD1 or TRBD2 (5 bases each). CDR1 and CDR2 from the germline V gene are SEHNR and FQNEAQ (reference sequence). The CDR3 spans 13 residues. V was shortened by 5 bases and J by 5 bases, with 12 bases between the two germline ends. The chain's CDR3 is CASSPGRTETQYF. The CDR3 bases are TGTGCCAGCAGCCCAGGGAGAACTGAGACCCAGTACTTC.

The V gene is TRBV5-1, the J gene TRBJ2-7; TRBD1 matches 8 bases. The CDR3 contains 14 residues. The trim removed 0 bases at V and 7 bases at J, leaving 6 bases unmatched. CDR1 SGHRS and CDR2 YFSETQ come from the germline V gene. The CDR3 is CASSLGQGAREQYF. The CDR3, as DNA: TGCGCCAGCAGCTTGGGTCAGGGGGCGCGGGAGCAGTACTTC.

This clonotype was detected a few times. The chain couples TRBV10-3 to TRBJ1-1, with D hard to call. The CDR3 consists of 12 residues. Trimming removed 4 bases at V and 1 base at J, with 4 bases between. From germline, CDR1 is ENHRY and CDR2 SYGVKD. The CDR3, as DNA: TGTGCCATCAGTGCCCCGAACACTGAAGCTTTCTTT. Translated: CAISAPNTEAFF.

The V and J genes are TRBV7-2 and TRBJ2-5; D could derive from TRBD1 or TRBD2 (6 bases each). Germline lookup yields CDR1 SGHTA and CDR2 FQGNSA. The CDR3 is 15 amino acids. V was clipped by 5 bases and J by 4 bases, with 17 bases between them. CDR3 bases: TGTGCCAGCAGCCCCCACGGGGGCGCGGGAGAGACCCAGTACTTC. Translating gives CASSPHGGAGETQYF.